This T cell receptor (beta chain) was identified during a study of human T cells and chemical hapten exposure. A single record per CDR3 protein comes from TCRdb applying MiXCR to the RACE reads. Among approximately 81,000 distinct CDR3 sequences listed, 8.6% were seen once. Time point denoted: healthy volunteer bleed at 6 weeks. Unfractionated whole blood yielded the extracted total RNA. Trimming took off 3 bases at V and 2 bases at J, with 12 bases between the two ends. There are 15 residues in the CDR3. Germline V gives CDR1 SNHLY, CDR2 FYNNEI. The material sequenced was whole blood. The chain joins TRBV2 to TRBJ2-3; no definite D call. The source of this sequence is a male donor in good health. Some clones in this sample may be carry-over from other donors' samples. The CDR3 sequence: CASSENHLYTDTQYF. CDR3 DNA: TGTGCCAGCAGTGAGAACCACCTCTACACAGATACGCAGTATTTT.